Given below is one T cell receptor beta chain in context. What antigen it recognizes has not been identified. One base away there is no much larger clone; base qualities are not given. To sequence the TCRbeta CDR3 region, genomic DNA was isolated from the sorted cells. The immunoSEQ Assay was used to sequence the TCRbeta CDR3 regions. In its TCRdb copy, this immuneACCESS table keeps in-frame sequences only and misses some clones. Where compared with another copy, unresolved V genes explain less than half of these, and the others have no known cause. This sample has over 15,000 clones in its table, and about 90% of those were observed once. Of the sample, around 45% is held by the ten largest clones. Sequences MGHRA (CDR1) and YSYEKL (CDR2) are obtained from the germline V gene. Trimming removed 5 bases from V and 1 base from J, leaving 3 bases between the germline ends. Reading from cysteine to phenylalanine, the CDR3 counts 11 amino acids. Only the CDR3 part of the read is kept: 33 bases, read in frame from the first base.

Patients with a history of autoimmune disease or receiving systemic immunosuppression were excluded from the trial. Peripheral blood for TCR sequencing was drawn from every dose cohort at baseline, at cycle 4 day 1 and at cycle 7 day 1. Samples were obtained from an open-label, multicenter, first-in-human phase I dose-escalation trial of ivuxolimab. Adults with locally advanced or metastatic melanoma, renal cell, hepatocellular, or head and neck squamous cell carcinoma were enrolled in the trial. Before TCR sequencing, CD4+ T cells and CD8+ T cells were sorted from peripheral blood as separate populations. This record belongs to a study of OX40 agonist ivuxolimab in advanced cancers. Study-wide context: Ivuxolimab was an agonistic, fully human IgG2 monoclonal antibody directed against OX40 (CD134), a costimulatory receptor. Intravenous ivuxolimab was administered to patients every 2 weeks at six dose levels: 0.01, 0.1, 0.3, 1.5, 3 and 10 mg/kg. Among the roughly 52 dose-escalation patients, about 19 had hepatocellular carcinoma, approximately 15 melanoma, 9 renal cell carcinoma and 9 head and neck cancer. In the dose-escalation cohort, 75% to 85% of patients were male, and the mean age was 60 years with a range of about 23 to 79. Patients were allowed to have had prior anti-PD-1, anti-PD-L1 or anti-CTLA-4 therapy, and 40% of the dose-escalation patients had been treated with checkpoint inhibitors. Partial responses occurred in three dose-escalation patients: two with cutaneous melanoma and one with hepatocellular carcinoma. The point of sequencing TCRbeta in the periphery was to test whether ivuxolimab changed TCR sequence diversity and drove clonal T-cell expansion. The monotherapy dose-escalation portion (N of about 49 patients) of the phase I ivuxolimab trial is reported in the paper.

Overall results and qualifications from the work: Low levels of normalized T-cell clonal expansion were also seen in some patients who did not respond. In the 0.1-3.0 mg/kg groups, partial responders were among the patients with the lowest normalized peripheral clonal expansion, particularly in CD8+ T cells. The antigen specificity of the clonally expanded peripheral T cells was not determined. After ivuxolimab, CD8+ T cells had more expanded clones than CD4+ T cells on average. At doses of 0.1 to 3.0 mg/kg, clonal expansion of both CD4+ and CD8+ blood T cells was observed from baseline to week 6.

The material sequenced was CD4+ or CD8+ T cells sorted from blood, taken in a trial of the OX40 agonist ivuxolimab. The receptor comes from an adult with an advanced solid tumor such as melanoma, head and neck, liver or kidney cancer. The sequence links TRBV4-1 to TRBJ2-7, with the D gene not clear enough to name. The CDR3 here reads CASSTSYEQYF. The DNA is TGCGCCAGCAGCACTTCCTACGAGCAGTACTTC.